The 14 T cell receptor beta chains given below trace back to one sample, sequenced in a study of T cell changes during pregnancy in multiple sclerosis. Profiling relied on immunoSEQ multiplex PCR, and the TCRdb table lists in-frame clones only, not all of them. The table lists about 48,000 clones, almost 95% of them singletons. Sequenced material: CD4+ T cells from peripheral blood mononuclear cells, taken in the second trimester of pregnancy. Receptors were obtained from a female donor in good health, enrolled as a control in a pregnancy study.

V usage is TRBV18 and J usage is TRBJ2-5; 9 bases are shared with TRBD2. The CDR3 has 15 amino acids. Unmatched junction bases numbered 8, after V lost 5 bases and J lost 4 bases. CDR1 KGHSH and CDR2 LQKENI come from the germline V gene. The CDR3 sequence is CASSNSGSSRETQYF. CDR3 bases: TGTGCCAGCTCAAATAGCGGGAGCTCCCGAGAGACCCAGTACTTC.

This chain links TRBV30 with TRBJ2-1, with TRBD1 matching over 7 bases. CDR1 and CDR2 from the germline V gene are GTSNPN and SVGIG (reference sequence). V gave up 8 bases and J gave up 3 bases; unmatched junction bases: 7. The CDR3 consists of 13 residues. CDR3 sequence (DNA): TGTGCCGGGATCCGGGACAGCTACAATGAGCAGTTCTTC. This encodes CAGIRDSYNEQFF.

The rearrangement links TRBV28 to TRBJ2-1, with 12 bases that match TRBD2. The CDR3 loop spans 15 amino acids. The germline gives CDR1 MDHEN, CDR2 SYDVKM. V trimming: 5 bases; J trimming: 7 bases; junction bases outside the gene matches: 6. CDR3 nucleotides: TGTGCCAGCAGTCGGTCTAGCGGGGGGGGAAATGAGCAGTTCTTC. Translation: CASSRSSGGGNEQFF.

The V gene is TRBV5-1, the J gene TRBJ2-1; a possible D gene is TRBD2 (5 bases). Trimming cost V 6 bases and J 2 bases, with 12 bases left between them. From germline, CDR1 is SGHRS and CDR2 YFSETQ. This CDR3 has 14 amino acids. The CDR3 spells CASTPGGPYNEQFF. The CDR3 DNA reads TGCGCCAGCACGCCGGGCGGGCCCTACAATGAGCAGTTCTTC.

The chain carries TRBV7-6 and TRBJ2-7, with 10 nucleotides matching TRBD1. The CDR3 totals 15 residues. V shed 1 base, J shed 3 bases, and the junction held 3 bases outside the gene matches. Looked up from germline, CDR1 is SGHVS and CDR2 is FNYEAQ. The CDR3, as DNA: TGTGCCAGCAGCTTAGTGGGACAGGGGAGCTACGAGCAGTACTTC. Translated, it gives CASSLVGQGSYEQYF.

V gene TRBV7-8 combines with J gene TRBJ1-5; 10 bases fit TRBD1. Unmatched junction bases numbered 2, after V lost 1 base and J lost 5 bases. Per germline, CDR1 SGHVS and CDR2 FQNEAQ. CDR3 length: 15 amino acids. CDR3 amino acids: CASSLVTGGDQPQHF. DNA of the CDR3: TGTGCCAGCAGCTTAGTGACAGGGGGCGATCAGCCCCAGCATTTT.

The chain employs TRBV5-1 and TRBJ2-2; 7 nucleotides agree with TRBD1. V lost 4 bases and J lost 1; bases outside the gene matches: 10. This CDR3 spans 17 amino acids. Germline CDR1 SGHRS, CDR2 YFSETQ. The CDR3 loop reads CASSPMSGTENTGELFF. The DNA of the CDR3 is TGCGCCAGCAGCCCAATGTCCGGGACAGAGAACACCGGGGAGCTGTTTTTT.

The chain links TRBV13 to TRBJ2-7; 11 nucleotides line up with TRBD1. In germline, CDR1 is PRHDT, CDR2 FYEKMQ (reference sequence). The CDR3 is made up of 16 amino acids. Unmatched junction bases numbered 8, after V lost 5 bases and J lost 2 bases. The CDR3: CASSLTRTGGPYEQYF. The CDR3 DNA follows: TGTGCCAGCAGCCTCACGAGGACAGGGGGCCCCTACGAGCAGTACTTC.

Worth noting for this clone: Germline is not matched at one junction end, which may reflect a read error. V gene TRBV2 combines with J gene TRBJ1-5, with 8 positions matching TRBD1. CDR1 is SNHLY and CDR2 is FYNNEI in the germline V gene. The CDR3 is made up of 14 amino acids. The DNA for the CDR3 is TGTGCCAGCAGGGAAGGACAGGGATTTCAGCCCCAGCATTTT. This encodes CASREGQGFQPQHF.

The V and J genes are TRBV15 and TRBJ1-5; 8 positions agree with TRBD1. V dropped 3 bases and J dropped 7; count of bases not matched to a gene: 5. CDR1 and CDR2 (germline): LNHNV, YYDKDF (reference sequence). The CDR3 length is 14 residues. The CDR3 loop is CATSSDRGGQPQHF. The CDR3 DNA sequence: TGTGCCACCAGCAGCGACAGGGGAGGACAGCCCCAGCATTTT.

V and J are TRBV2 and TRBJ2-7; possibly TRBD1 for D (6 bases). CDR3 length: 18 amino acids. The V and J ends lost 4 bases and 1 base respectively, with 23 bases between them. The V gene's germline CDR1 is SNHLY and CDR2 FYNNEI. The DNA for the CDR3 is TGTGCCAGCAGTGTAACCTTGATTCGCGGACAGTTATCCTACGAGCAGTACTTC. Translated, it gives CASSVTLIRGQLSYEQYF. The whole variable domain, remainder taken from reference TRBV2 and TRBJ2-7, is EPEVTQTPSHQVTQMGQEVILRCVPISNHLYFYWYRQILGQKVEFLVSFYNNEISEKSEIFDDQFSVERPDGSNFTLKIRSTKLEDSAMYFCASSVTLIRGQLSYEQYFGPGTRLTVT.

The V gene is TRBV19, the J gene TRBJ1-4; no firm D call. The CDR3 length is 13 residues. The germline gives CDR1 LNHDA, CDR2 SQIVND (reference sequence). Trimming removed 3 bases at V and 4 bases at J, with 6 bases between. CDR3 protein: CASSIGVNEKLFF. DNA for the CDR3: TGTGCCAGTAGTATTGGAGTTAATGAAAAACTGTTTTTT.

The chain employs TRBV10-2 and TRBJ2-3; weak D call: TRBD1 (7 bases). The CDR3 has 13 amino acids. Trimming removed 10 bases at V and 0 bases at J, with 11 bases between. Germline V lookup: CDR1 WSHSY, CDR2 SAAADI. DNA for the CDR3: TGCGCCACCAGGGGGACTAGCACAGATACGCAGTATTTT. Its translation is CATRGTSTDTQYF.

The chain combines TRBV11-2 with TRBJ2-7; TRBD1 matches 9 bases. Germline assignment: CDR1 SGHAT and CDR2 FQNNGV. The trim removed 10 bases at V and 5 bases at J, leaving 9 bases unmatched. The CDR3 extends over 13 amino acids. The CDR3 loop is CATEGQGEDEQYF. CDR3 bases: TGTGCCACAGAGGGACAGGGAGAGGACGAGCAGTACTTC.